This entry is about one T cell receptor beta chain. No cognate antigen has been identified for it. Per-base qualities were not stored, and no clone one base away is much larger. The source of the sample is a study of blood T cell repertoires in COVID-19 (dated by TCRdb to about 2020). Turning to the overall study: The collaborator samples originated in the United States, Italy and Spain and spanned the acute and convalescent phases of COVID-19. The material from the prospective study consisted of cDNA or gDNA derived from T cells, B-cell-depleted T cells, or PBMCs. The dataset comprised deeply sampled blood TCRbeta repertoires from subjects exposed to, actively infected with, or recovered from COVID-19. The repertoires were made available in a free public database intended to serve as a resource for research on the immune response to SARS-CoV-2. Samples were obtained from the ongoing ImmuneRACE study (first 160 participants) and from 1,200 or so subjects provided by 6 global collaborators. A de-identified subject ID, COVID-19 status, age in years and sex were almost always included in the sample metadata. HLA class I and class II types, where available, came from metadata supplied by the sample provider rather than from assay-based typing. What the study reported, not specific to this receptor: The amount of clinical and demographic metadata varied by source and participant and was provided uncurated.

TCRbeta CDR3 regions were amplified from genomic DNA using the immunoSEQ Assay, a bias-controlled multiplex PCR. Processing in the source paper ran as follows. The number of nucleated cells in each sample was estimated from the amplification of reference gene primers within the assay. To quantify the absolute abundance of each unique TCRbeta CDR3 rearrangement, sequence reads were collapsed and filtered. For each sample, productive Simpson clonality was calculated as the square root of Simpson's diversity index over productive rearrangements. This is the immuneACCESS table as TCRdb keeps it, with only in-frame sequences that have V and J called. A part of the clones is gone; compared with another copy, unresolved V genes explain less than half, and the rest is unexplained. V, J and clone size derive from that table, while D and trimming were established from the DNA sequence. This sample gives roughly 200,000 clones in total; around 95% of them show up just once. The top ten constitute roughly 0.76% of the sample.

In Seattle, one collaborating source enrolled patients while the infection was active and tracked those patients longitudinally over the course of disease. Each collaborating institution followed its own protocols to collect whole blood in K2EDTA tubes. For TCRbeta analysis, collaborators shipped samples as frozen whole blood, isolated PBMCs, or DNA extracted from either of those sample types. The germline ends are 18 bases apart after V is trimmed by 0 bases and J by 6 bases. The CDR3 runs 16 amino acids, cysteine and phenylalanine included. The only DNA kept is the CDR3, 48 bases in frame from the first base. The germline V gene yields MGHRA for CDR1 and YSYEKL for CDR2.

This receptor was obtained from a man aged 25 to 40 with COVID-19, enrolled during active disease. The specimen was peripheral blood. This receptor chain uses TRBV4-1 and TRBJ2-7; a weak D assignment points to TRBD1 (6 bases agree). The DNA sequence follows: TGCGCCAGCAGCCAAGAGTGGGGGCAGGGGCAGGGCGAGCAGTACTTC. Its amino acids are CASSQEWGQGQGEQYF.